The entry that follows covers one TCR beta chain sequence. Its antigen is not identified. This entry is derived from a study of T cell responses to AZD1222 COVID-19 vaccine. Trimming at V came to 6 bases and at J to 9 bases, leaving 12 bases not matched to a gene. Germline V gene data show CDR1 as MDHEN and CDR2 as SYDVKM. CDR3 length: 16 amino acids. The repertoire was sequenced with immunoSEQ multiplex PCR; TCRdb's copy has only in-frame clones and lacks some. Of 100,000 to 150,000 clones in the sample, roughly 92% were seen once. General study findings and limits: Repertoires were sampled only after the peak T cell response. Clonal diversity may have been underestimated, and the donors were mostly white British, with more females than males.

This clonotype originated in an adult in good health. The sample here was peripheral blood, taken on day 0 of AZD1222 vaccination. This chain links TRBV28 with TRBJ1-6, with 9 bases that match TRBD1. CDR3 bases: TGTGCCAGCAGGTCCGGGACAGGGCTTCGGGGTTCACCCCTCCACTTT. Translating it yields CASRSGTGLRGSPLHF.